A selection of T cell receptor beta chains follows, all from one sample in a study of cytomegalovirus exposure and HLA in healthy donors. Some clones are missing from TCRdb's copy, which holds only in-frame ones; the method was immunoSEQ multiplex PCR. The table has 150,000 to 200,000 clones, approximately 88% seen once. The sample taken for sequencing was PBMCs. All receptors derive from a boy aged 2 to 9 in good health and CMV-seronegative. Each CDR3 is given with its conserved first and last residue. The order of the fields is V gene, D gene, J gene, clone size, CDR3 protein, CDR3 DNA. The D gene is left open where the match is weak. For some rows the clone size is stated as once, few or many, or as a class when expanded; others skip it.

V: TRBV7-9
D: TRBD2
J: TRBJ2-1
size: NA
CDR3: CASSSSGRSYNEQFF
DNA: TGTGCCAGCAGCAGTAGCGGGAGATCCTACAATGAGCAGTTCTTC

V: TRBV29-1
D: NA
J: TRBJ1-1
size: NA
CDR3: CSAQGTEAFF
DNA: TGCAGCGCACAGGGCACTGAAGCTTTCTTT

V: TRBV7-8
D: TRBD2
J: TRBJ2-5
size: once
CDR3: CASSANGGAGETQYF
DNA: TGTGCCAGCAGCGCCAACGGGGGGGCCGGGGAGACCCAGTACTTC

V: TRBV4-1
D: TRBD1
J: TRBJ2-4
size: NA
CDR3: CASSPPPGTELLAKNIQYF
DNA: TGCGCCAGCAGCCCCCCTCCCGGGACAGAGTTACTAGCCAAAAACATTCAGTACTTC

V: TRBV4-3
D: TRBD2
J: TRBJ2-2
size: NA
CDR3: CASSQDPGTSTGELFF
DNA: TGCGCCAGCAGCCAAGACCCCGGGACTAGCACCGGGGAGCTGTTTTTT

V: TRBV4-3
D: TRBD1
J: TRBJ1-5
size: NA
CDR3: CASSQILQGNQPQHF
DNA: TGCGCCAGCAGCCAAATCCTACAGGGGAATCAGCCCCAGCATTTT

V: TRBV2
D: TRBD2
J: TRBJ2-3
size: few
CDR3: CASGRGGLGFLSTDTQYF
DNA: TGTGCCAGTGGCCGGGGGGGACTAGGTTTCCTCAGCACAGATACGCAGTATTTT

V: TRBV30
D: TRBD2
J: TRBJ2-2
size: NA
CDR3: CAWNRGLAEPNTGELFF
DNA: TGTGCCTGGAACAGGGGACTAGCGGAGCCGAACACCGGGGAGCTGTTTTTT

V: TRBV30
D: TRBD2
J: TRBJ2-5
size: few
CDR3: CAWSVGSGGNQETQYF
DNA: TGTGCCTGGAGTGTAGGTAGCGGGGGCAACCAAGAGACCCAGTACTTC

V: TRBV7-9
D: NA
J: TRBJ1-6
size: NA
CDR3: CASSHLETGWGSPLHF
DNA: TGTGCCAGCAGCCATTTGGAAACAGGGTGGGGGTCACCCCTCCACTTT

V: TRBV5-4
D: NA
J: TRBJ1-2
size: NA
CDR3: CASSLGTDLQGYTF
DNA: TGTGCCAGCAGCTTGGGGACAGACCTGCAAGGCTACACCTTC

V: TRBV4-3
D: TRBD1
J: TRBJ1-5
size: few
CDR3: CASSQTGDSNQPQHF
DNA: TGCGCCAGCAGCCAGACAGGGGATAGCAATCAGCCCCAGCATTTT

V: TRBV10-2
D: TRBD1
J: TRBJ1-6
size: NA
CDR3: CASSVTGNNSPLHF
DNA: TGCGCCAGCAGCGTGACAGGGAATAATTCACCCCTCCACTTT

V: TRBV5-6
D: NA
J: TRBJ2-1
size: NA
CDR3: CASSLGSNNEQFF
DNA: TGTGCCAGCAGCTTAGGGAGCAACAATGAGCAGTTCTTC